These T cell receptor beta chains were read from a single sample in a study of neurological immune-mediated disorders. TCRdb re-derived calls from the 5' RACE reads in MiXCR, one entry per CDR3 protein. The repertoire consists of about 92,000 distinct CDR3 sequences, with roughly 3.3% occurring once and the leading ten covering just under 3%. The source material was PBMCs. The source is a woman aged 50 to 60 with multiple sclerosis. The CDR3 runs from the conserved cysteine through the conserved F or W. D genes are given only for firm matches. Size tells how often a clone was seen (once, few, many) or the class of an expanded clone, and some rows leave it out.

d_call | j_call | v_call | clone_size | cdr3_aa | cdr3_nt
NA | TRBJ2-3 | TRBV29-1 | many | CSVRDSTDTQYF | TGCAGCGTCCGGGACTCAACAGATACGCAGTATTTT
TRBD2 | TRBJ2-1 | TRBV10-3 | many | CAISDPGLAHDEQFF | TGTGCCATCAGTGACCCGGGACTAGCTCACGATGAGCAGTTCTTC
TRBD1 | TRBJ1-6 | TRBV5-1 | many | CASSLGDSNSPLHF | TGCGCCAGCAGCTTGGGGGACAGTAATTCACCCCTCCACTTT
NA | TRBJ2-7 | TRBV28 | many | CASRRTLYEQYF | TGTGCCAGCAGAAGGACCCTCTACGAGCAGTACTTC
NA | TRBJ2-7 | TRBV28 | many | CASSLHLSTEQYF | TGTGCCAGCAGTCTGCACCTATCGACGGAGCAGTACTTC
TRBD1 | TRBJ2-1 | TRBV12-3/TRBV12-4 | many | CASRLRQGSNEQFF | TGTGCCAGCAGGCTTCGACAGGGCTCGAATGAGCAGTTCTTC
NA | TRBJ1-3 | TRBV20-1 | few | CSASPQESSGNTIYF | TGCAGTGCTAGTCCCCAGGAGAGCTCTGGAAACACCATATATTTT
NA | TRBJ1-2 | TRBV19 | few | CASSAEPYYGYTF | TGTGCCAGTAGTGCGGAACCGTACTATGGCTACACCTTC
NA | TRBJ2-1 | TRBV5-1 | many | CASGMGAHNEQFF | TGCGCCAGCGGAATGGGGGCCCACAATGAGCAGTTCTTC
NA | TRBJ1-4 | TRBV10-3 | many | CAIGPGINEKLFF | TGTGCCATCGGGCCAGGCATTAATGAAAAACTGTTTTTT
TRBD1 | TRBJ2-2 | TRBV3-1 | many | CASIGTGGHTGELFF | TGTGCCAGCATCGGGACAGGGGGACATACCGGGGAGCTGTTTTTT
TRBD2 | TRBJ2-1 | TRBV20-1 | many | CSASPGLAGGAQFF | TGCAGTGCTTCCCCAGGACTAGCGGGCGGGGCGCAGTTCTTC
TRBD1 | TRBJ1-2 | TRBV5-6 | many | CASSGDRAGYGYTF | TGTGCCAGCAGCGGAGACAGGGCGGGCTATGGCTACACCTTC
NA | TRBJ1-4 | TRBV20-1 | many | CSAREGSTNEKLFF | TGCAGTGCTAGAGAGGGGAGCACTAATGAAAAACTGTTTTTT
NA | TRBJ1-6 | TRBV12-3/TRBV12-4 | many | CASSQSRGYNSPLHF | TGTGCCAGCAGTCAAAGCCGGGGTTATAATTCACCCCTCCACTTT
NA | TRBJ2-3 | TRBV5-1 | many | CASRGGESDTQYF | TGCGCCAGCAGGGGCGGGGAAAGTGATACGCAGTATTTT
TRBD2 | TRBJ2-7 | TRBV7-2 | many | CASSLLAGLAGGYEQYF | TGTGCCAGCAGCTTACTGGCGGGACTAGCGGGGGGCTACGAGCAGTACTTC
NA | TRBJ2-7 | TRBV18 | many | CASSPTAGAKYEQYF | TGTGCCAGCTCACCGACCGCCGGGGCGAAGTACGAGCAGTACTTC
NA | TRBJ2-2 | TRBV5-5 | many | CASIPGQPTGELFF | TGTGCCAGCATCCCCGGTCAGCCCACCGGGGAGCTGTTTTTT
TRBD2 | TRBJ2-3 | TRBV9 | many | CATLAGGVADTQYF | TGTGCCACTCTCGCGGGGGGGGTTGCAGATACGCAGTATTTT
TRBD2 | TRBJ2-1 | TRBV5-1 | many | CASRGALAGNNEQFF | TGCGCCAGCAGGGGGGCACTAGCGGGGAACAATGAGCAGTTCTTC
NA | TRBJ2-2 | TRBV10-3 | many | CAISDEFGELFF | TGTGCCATCAGCGATGAGTTCGGGGAGCTGTTTTTT
NA | TRBJ1-2 | TRBV12-3/TRBV12-4 | NA | CASSSHYGYTF | TGTGCCAGCAGTTCGCACTATGGCTACACCTTC
NA | TRBJ2-7 | TRBV15 | many | CATSSRDYEQYF | TGTGCCACCAGCAGCCGGGACTACGAGCAGTACTTC
NA | TRBJ2-5 | TRBV12-3/TRBV12-4 | many | CATARGAGWTQYF | TGTGCCACCGCTCGGGGGGCAGGTTGGACCCAGTACTTC
NA | TRBJ1-6 | TRBV5-1 | many | CASSLGQRNSPLHF | TGCGCCAGCAGCTTGGGACAGAGAAATTCACCCCTCCACTTT
TRBD2 | TRBJ2-1 | TRBV15 | many | CATSTKSTLAATLYNEQFF | TGTGCCACCAGCACCAAGTCAACCCTAGCGGCAACCCTATACAATGAGCAGTTCTTC
NA | TRBJ2-1 | TRBV11-2 | many | CASSRLRGRSYNEQFF | TGTGCCAGCAGCCGCCTCAGGGGTCGGTCCTACAATGAGCAGTTCTTC
TRBD1 | TRBJ1-5 | TRBV7-2 | many | CASSPRQGYQPQHF | TGTGCCAGCAGCCCTAGACAGGGGTATCAGCCCCAGCATTTT
NA | TRBJ1-2 | TRBV19 | many | CASSIFGGGYTF | TGTGCCAGTAGTATTTTCGGGGGTGGCTACACCTTC
TRBD2 | TRBJ2-1 | TRBV6-5 | many | CASSSQGGGASYNEQFF | TGTGCCAGCAGTAGTCAAGGCGGGGGAGCTTCCTACAATGAGCAGTTCTTC
TRBD1 | TRBJ1-6 | TRBV20-1 | NA | CSARDSTGGPNIGSPLHF | TGCAGTGCTAGAGATTCGACAGGGGGCCCGAATATAGGTTCACCCCTCCACTTT
NA | TRBJ2-2 | TRBV9 | many | CASSVEPAGNTGELFF | TGTGCCAGCAGCGTAGAGCCAGCGGGCAACACCGGGGAGCTGTTTTTT
NA | TRBJ2-7 | TRBV5-1 | NA | CASRSDIGPREQYF | TGCGCCAGCAGGTCGGACATTGGGCCCCGGGAGCAGTACTTC
NA | TRBJ2-7 | TRBV5-5 | many | CASSFISSYEQYF | TGTGCCAGCAGCTTTATCAGCTCCTACGAGCAGTACTTC
NA | TRBJ1-2 | TRBV20-1 | many | CSARDPRGRDHYGYTF | TGCAGTGCTAGAGATCCCCGTGGGAGGGATCACTATGGCTACACCTTC
NA | TRBJ2-1 | TRBV12-3/TRBV12-4 | many | CASNSGGASNEQFF | TGTGCCAGCAATTCAGGGGGGGCCTCAAATGAGCAGTTCTTC